These T cell receptor beta chains were read from a single sample in a study of blood T cell repertoires in COVID-19. Measured with immunoSEQ multiplex PCR; TCRdb has only the in-frame clones, and not every one. The sample includes around 330,000 clones, over 75% of them seen just once. The sample comprised peripheral blood. The receptors shown here come from a woman in her forties or fifties with active or convalescent COVID-19. Each CDR3 is given with its conserved first and last residue. A D gene is named only where the DNA matches it firmly. Size is omitted from some rows. Given values are once, few, many or a class for expanded clones.

d_call	v_call	clone_size	j_call	cdr3_nt	cdr3_aa
-	TRBV30	once	TRBJ1-5	TGTGCCTGGAGTGTGAGTTGGGCTCCTTACAATCAGCCCCAGCATTTT	CAWSVSWAPYNQPQHF
-	TRBV28	-	TRBJ1-5	TGTGCCAGCAGTTTTACTGTATTCAGCAATCAGCCCCAGCATTTT	CASSFTVFSNQPQHF
-	TRBV19	once	TRBJ1-1	TGTGCCAGTAGTATTGCCTGGACAGCTGAAGCTTTCTTT	CASSIAWTAEAFF
-	TRBV4-1	-	TRBJ2-1	TGCGCCAGCAGTCACCAGGGGGGTGAGCAGTTCTTC	CASSHQGGEQFF
TRBD1	TRBV27	-	TRBJ2-3	TGTGCCAGCAGTTTAATGACAGGGATGACCACAGATACGCAGTATTTT	CASSLMTGMTTDTQYF
TRBD1	TRBV28	once	TRBJ1-5	TGTGCCAGCAGTTACAGGGGGCCTGGACTGGAGCCCCAGCATTTT	CASSYRGPGLEPQHF
-	TRBV28	-	TRBJ2-5	TGTGCCAGCAGACCTACGAGGGACCAAGAGACCCAGTACTTC	CASRPTRDQETQYF
TRBD1	TRBV30	once	TRBJ1-2	TGTGCCTGGACCGGGACAGGGTCGGACTATGGCTACACCTTC	CAWTGTGSDYGYTF
TRBD1	TRBV5-4	-	TRBJ1-1	TGTGCCAGCAGCTTGGGACAGGGGGGAACTGAAGCTTTCTTT	CASSLGQGGTEAFF
-	TRBV7-7	-	TRBJ2-2	TGTGCTAGCAGCCCATCAGTAAACACCGGGGAGCTGTTTTTT	CASSPSVNTGELFF
-	TRBV7-3	many	TRBJ1-3	TGTGCCACCAGGTGGGGCCAAGACAACACCATATATTTT	CATRWGQDNTIYF
-	TRBV7-9	-	TRBJ1-5	TGTGCCAGCAGCTCCACAGGAGCTAATCAGCCCCAGCATTTT	CASSSTGANQPQHF
TRBD2	TRBV7-9	once	TRBJ2-7	TGTGCCAGCAGCGCACAGACTAGCGGGACGAAACCCTACGAGCAGTACTTC	CASSAQTSGTKPYEQYF
-	TRBV4-3	-	TRBJ1-5	TGCGCCAGCAGCCAAGAACGGGGGGGGGATCAGCCCCAGCATTTT	CASSQERGGDQPQHF